The T cell receptor (beta chain) under discussion was sequenced for a study of post-analysis software for immune sequencing data. Unique-molecular-identifier-tagged TCR beta cDNA libraries were used. TCRdb reprocessed the PCR reads via MiXCR and lists one record per CDR3 protein. This table has hundreds of thousands of distinct CDR3 sequences, roughly half appearing once. This clonotype appeared a few times. Its antigen remains unknown. Study conclusions and caveats: Roughly five TRBV segments were more frequent in patients than controls; TRBV5-6, TRBV5-1 and TRBV20-1 belonged to this group.

CDR3 length: 14 amino acids. Germline trimming cut 3 bases from V and 7 bases from J; bases unmatched to any gene: 3. Per germline, CDR1 ENHRY and CDR2 SYGVKD. The chain employs TRBV10-3 and TRBJ1-6; 7 bases are shared with TRBD1. This TCR was recovered from a girl aged 5 to 17 with multiple sclerosis. Sequences were obtained from blood. The CDR3 nucleotides are TGTGCCATCAGTGATACAGGGGCAAATTCACCCCTCCACTTT. This sequence encodes CAISDTGANSPLHF.